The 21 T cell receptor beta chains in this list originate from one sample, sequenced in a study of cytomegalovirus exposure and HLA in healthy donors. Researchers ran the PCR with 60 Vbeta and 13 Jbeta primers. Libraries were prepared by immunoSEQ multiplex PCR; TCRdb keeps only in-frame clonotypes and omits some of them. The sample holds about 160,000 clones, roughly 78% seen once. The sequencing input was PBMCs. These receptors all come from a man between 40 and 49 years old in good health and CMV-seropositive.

CDR3: CASSPSPGEAKNIQYF. DNA of the CDR3: TGTGCCAGCAGCCCCTCCCCCGGTGAGGCCAAAAACATTCAGTACTTC. V and J are TRBV27 and TRBJ2-4; D not certain. Germline V gene data show CDR1 as MNHEY and CDR2 as SMNVEV (reference sequence). This CDR3 has 16 residues. Trimming pared 6 bases from V and 1 base from J, leaving 16 bases between.

CDR3: CASSGDWGGQPQHF. For the CDR3, the DNA is TGTGCCAGCAGCGGGGATTGGGGGGGTCAGCCCCAGCATTTT. The chain uses TRBV9 and TRBJ1-5, with D perhaps TRBD1 (5 bases). Trimming stripped 3 bases from V and 6 bases from J, with 13 bases between. The CDR3 consists of 14 residues. Germline V gene lookup returns CDR1 SGDLS and CDR2 YYNGEE.

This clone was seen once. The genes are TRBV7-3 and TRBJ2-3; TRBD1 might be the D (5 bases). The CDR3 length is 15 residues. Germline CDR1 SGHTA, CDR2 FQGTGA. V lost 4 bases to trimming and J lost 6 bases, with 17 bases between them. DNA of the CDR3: TGTGCCAGCAGCTCCGCAGGGCAGGGATTCGATACGCAGTATTTT. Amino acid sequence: CASSSAGQGFDTQYF.

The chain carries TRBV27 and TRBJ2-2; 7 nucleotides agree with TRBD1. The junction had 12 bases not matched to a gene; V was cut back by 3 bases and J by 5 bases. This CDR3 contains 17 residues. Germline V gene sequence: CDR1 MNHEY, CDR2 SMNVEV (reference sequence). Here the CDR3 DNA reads TGTGCCAGCAGTTTTCGACCGGGACAGTCGTATACCGGGGAGCTGTTTTTT. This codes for CASSFRPGQSYTGELFF.

This chain's CDR3 is CASSLGQGVTGELFF. The CDR3 nucleotides read TGCGCCAGCAGCTTGGGACAGGGGGTCACCGGGGAGCTGTTTTTT. V gene TRBV5-1 combines with J gene TRBJ2-2; 9 bases match TRBD1. V trimming: 0 bases; J trimming: 4 bases; junction bases outside the gene matches: 1. The CDR3 runs 15 residues. Looked up from germline, CDR1 is SGHRS and CDR2 is YFSETQ.

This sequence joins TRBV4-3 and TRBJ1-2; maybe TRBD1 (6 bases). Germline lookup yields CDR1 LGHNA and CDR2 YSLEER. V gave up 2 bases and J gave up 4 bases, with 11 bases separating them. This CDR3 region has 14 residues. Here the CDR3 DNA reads TGCGCCAGCAGCCAAACTACAGGGAGCTATGGCTACACCTTC. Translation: CASSQTTGSYGYTF.

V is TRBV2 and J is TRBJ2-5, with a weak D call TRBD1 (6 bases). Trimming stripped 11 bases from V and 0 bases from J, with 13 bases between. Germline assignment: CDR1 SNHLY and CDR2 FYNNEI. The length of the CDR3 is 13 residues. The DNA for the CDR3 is TGTGCCGGTCCGGACAGAAACCAAGAGACCCAGTACTTC. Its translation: CAGPDRNQETQYF.

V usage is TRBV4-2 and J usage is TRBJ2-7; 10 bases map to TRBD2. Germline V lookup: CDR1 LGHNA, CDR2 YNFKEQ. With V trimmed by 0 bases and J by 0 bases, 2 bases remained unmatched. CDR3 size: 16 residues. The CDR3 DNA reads TGTGCCAGCAGCCAAGATGGGACTAGCGTCTCCTACGAGCAGTACTTC. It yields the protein CASSQDGTSVSYEQYF.

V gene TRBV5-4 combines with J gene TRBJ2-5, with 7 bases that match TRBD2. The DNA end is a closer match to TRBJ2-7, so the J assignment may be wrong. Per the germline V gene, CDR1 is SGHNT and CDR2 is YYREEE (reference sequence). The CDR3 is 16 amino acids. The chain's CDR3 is CASSNKERGGYYEQYF. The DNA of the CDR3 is TGTGCCAGCAGCAACAAGGAGCGGGGCGGCTACTACGAGCAGTACTTC.

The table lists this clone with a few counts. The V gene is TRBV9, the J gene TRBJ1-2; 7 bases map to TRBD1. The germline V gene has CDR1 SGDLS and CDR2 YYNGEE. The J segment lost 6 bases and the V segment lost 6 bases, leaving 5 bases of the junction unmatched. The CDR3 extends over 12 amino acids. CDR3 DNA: TGTGCCAGCACCGACAGGGTGGATGGCTACACCTTC. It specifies CASTDRVDGYTF.

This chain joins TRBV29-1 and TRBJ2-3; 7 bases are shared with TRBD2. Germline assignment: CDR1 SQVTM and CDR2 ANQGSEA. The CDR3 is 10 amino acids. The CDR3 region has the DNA TGCGCGGGGGGCACAGATACGCAGTATTTT. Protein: CAGGTDTQYF.

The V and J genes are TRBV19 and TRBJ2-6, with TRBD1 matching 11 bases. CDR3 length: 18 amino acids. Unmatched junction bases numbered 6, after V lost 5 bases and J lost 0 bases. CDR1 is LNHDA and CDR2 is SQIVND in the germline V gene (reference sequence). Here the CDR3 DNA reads TGTGCCAGTAGTCCTCGGACAGGGGGCGGCTCTGGGGCCAACGTCCTGACTTTC. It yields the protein CASSPRTGGGSGANVLTF.

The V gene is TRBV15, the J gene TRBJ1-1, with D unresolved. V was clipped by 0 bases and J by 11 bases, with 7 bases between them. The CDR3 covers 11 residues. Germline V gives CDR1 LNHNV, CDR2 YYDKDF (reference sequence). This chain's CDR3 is CATSRDDEAFF. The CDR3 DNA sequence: TGTGCCACCAGCAGAGATGATGAGGCTTTCTTT.

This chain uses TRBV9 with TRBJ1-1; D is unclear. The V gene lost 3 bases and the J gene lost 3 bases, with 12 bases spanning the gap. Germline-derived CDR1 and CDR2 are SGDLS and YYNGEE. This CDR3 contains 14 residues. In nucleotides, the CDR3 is TGTGCCAGCAGCGCCCGCGGGTCTCACACTGAAGCTTTCTTT. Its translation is CASSARGSHTEAFF.

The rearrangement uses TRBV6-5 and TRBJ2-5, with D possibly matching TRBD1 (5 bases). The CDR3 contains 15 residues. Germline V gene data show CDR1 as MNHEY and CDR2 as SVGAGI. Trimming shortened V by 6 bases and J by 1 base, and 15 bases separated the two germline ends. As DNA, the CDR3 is TGTGCCAGCAGAAAATACGACAGTAGCCAAGAGACCCAGTACTTC. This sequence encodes CASRKYDSSQETQYF.

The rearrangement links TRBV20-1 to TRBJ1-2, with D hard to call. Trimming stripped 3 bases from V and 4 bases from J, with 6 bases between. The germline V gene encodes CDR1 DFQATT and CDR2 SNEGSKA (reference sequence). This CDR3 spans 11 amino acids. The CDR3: CSARAGYGYTF. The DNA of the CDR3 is TGCAGTGCTAGGGCAGGCTATGGCTACACCTTC.

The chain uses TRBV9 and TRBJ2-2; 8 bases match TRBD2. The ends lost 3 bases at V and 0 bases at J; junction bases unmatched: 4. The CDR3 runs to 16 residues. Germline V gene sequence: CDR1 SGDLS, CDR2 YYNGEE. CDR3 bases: TGTGCCAGCAGCGCAAGCGGGGGCTCGAACACCGGGGAGCTGTTTTTT. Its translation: CASSASGGSNTGELFF. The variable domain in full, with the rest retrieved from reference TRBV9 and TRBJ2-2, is DSGVTQTPKHLITATGQRVTLRCSPRSGDLSVYWYQQSLDQGLQFLIQYYNGEERAKGNILERFSAQQFPDLHSELNLSSLELGDSALYFCASSASGGSNTGELFFGEGSRLTVL.

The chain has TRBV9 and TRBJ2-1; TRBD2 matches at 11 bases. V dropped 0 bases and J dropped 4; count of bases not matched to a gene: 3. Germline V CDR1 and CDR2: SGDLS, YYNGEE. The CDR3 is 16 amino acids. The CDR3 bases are TGTGCCAGCAGCGTAGATCTAGCGGGGGGATACAATGAGCAGTTCTTC. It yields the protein CASSVDLAGGYNEQFF.

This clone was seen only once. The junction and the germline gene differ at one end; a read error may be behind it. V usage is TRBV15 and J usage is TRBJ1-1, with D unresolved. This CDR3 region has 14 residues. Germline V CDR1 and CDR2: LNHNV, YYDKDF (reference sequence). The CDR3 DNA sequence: TGTGCCACCAGCAGAGACTTAACAGCAGCTGACGCTTTCTTT. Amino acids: CATSRDLTAADAFF.

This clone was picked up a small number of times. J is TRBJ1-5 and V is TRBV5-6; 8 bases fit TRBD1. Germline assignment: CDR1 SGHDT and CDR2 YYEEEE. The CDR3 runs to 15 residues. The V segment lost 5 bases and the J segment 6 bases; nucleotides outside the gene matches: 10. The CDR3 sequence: CASSHGQGQGQPQHF. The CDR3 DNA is TGTGCCAGCAGTCATGGACAGGGACAAGGTCAGCCCCAGCATTTT.

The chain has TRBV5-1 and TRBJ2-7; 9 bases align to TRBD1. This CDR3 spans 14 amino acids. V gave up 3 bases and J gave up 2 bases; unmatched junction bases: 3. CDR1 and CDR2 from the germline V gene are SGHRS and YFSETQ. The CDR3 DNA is TGCGCCAGCAGCTCGGGACAGGGTACCTACGAGCAGTACTTC. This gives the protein CASSSGQGTYEQYF.